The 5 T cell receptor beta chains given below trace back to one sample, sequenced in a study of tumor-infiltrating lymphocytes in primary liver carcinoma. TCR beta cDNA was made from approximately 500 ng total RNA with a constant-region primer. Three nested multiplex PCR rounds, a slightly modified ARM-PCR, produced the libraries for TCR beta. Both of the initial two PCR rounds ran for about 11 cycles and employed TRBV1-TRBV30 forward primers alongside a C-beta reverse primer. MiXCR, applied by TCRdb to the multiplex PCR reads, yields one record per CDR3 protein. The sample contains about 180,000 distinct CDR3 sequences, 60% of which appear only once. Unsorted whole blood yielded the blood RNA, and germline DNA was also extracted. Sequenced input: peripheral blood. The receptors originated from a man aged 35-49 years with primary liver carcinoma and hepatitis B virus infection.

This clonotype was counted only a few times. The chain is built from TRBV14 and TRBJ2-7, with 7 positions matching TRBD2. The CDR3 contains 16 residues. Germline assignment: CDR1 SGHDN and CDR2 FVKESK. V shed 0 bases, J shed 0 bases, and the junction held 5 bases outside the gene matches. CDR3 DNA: TGTGCCAGCAGCCAAGAGGGGGGGATGCCCTCCTACGAGCAGTACTTC. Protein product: CASSQEGGMPSYEQYF.

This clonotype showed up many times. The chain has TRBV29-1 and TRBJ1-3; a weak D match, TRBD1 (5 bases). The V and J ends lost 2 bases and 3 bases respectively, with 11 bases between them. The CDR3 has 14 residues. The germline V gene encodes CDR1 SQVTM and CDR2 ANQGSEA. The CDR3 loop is CSVEPWGSGNTIYF. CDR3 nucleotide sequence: TGCAGCGTTGAACCTTGGGGGAGTGGAAACACCATATATTTT.

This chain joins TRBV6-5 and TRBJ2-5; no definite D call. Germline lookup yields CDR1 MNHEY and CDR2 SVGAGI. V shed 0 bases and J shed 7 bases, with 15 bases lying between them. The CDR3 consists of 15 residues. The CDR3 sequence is CASSYSPPGDGTQYF. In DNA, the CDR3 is TGTGCCAGCAGTTACTCCCCCCCTGGGGATGGGACCCAGTACTTC.

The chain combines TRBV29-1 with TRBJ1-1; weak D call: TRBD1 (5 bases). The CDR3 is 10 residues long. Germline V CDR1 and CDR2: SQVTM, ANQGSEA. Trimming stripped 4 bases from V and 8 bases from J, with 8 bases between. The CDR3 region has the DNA TGCAGCGTTGGGGACGGGGAAGCTTTCTTT. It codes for CSVGDGEAFF.

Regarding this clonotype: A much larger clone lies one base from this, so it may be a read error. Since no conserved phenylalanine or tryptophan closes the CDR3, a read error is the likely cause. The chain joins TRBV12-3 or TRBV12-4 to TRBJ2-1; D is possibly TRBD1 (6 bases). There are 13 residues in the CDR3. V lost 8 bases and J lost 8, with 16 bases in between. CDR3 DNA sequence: TGTGCCAGCGGACAACAGGGCCCCGATGAGCAGTTCCTC. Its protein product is CASGQQGPDEQFL.